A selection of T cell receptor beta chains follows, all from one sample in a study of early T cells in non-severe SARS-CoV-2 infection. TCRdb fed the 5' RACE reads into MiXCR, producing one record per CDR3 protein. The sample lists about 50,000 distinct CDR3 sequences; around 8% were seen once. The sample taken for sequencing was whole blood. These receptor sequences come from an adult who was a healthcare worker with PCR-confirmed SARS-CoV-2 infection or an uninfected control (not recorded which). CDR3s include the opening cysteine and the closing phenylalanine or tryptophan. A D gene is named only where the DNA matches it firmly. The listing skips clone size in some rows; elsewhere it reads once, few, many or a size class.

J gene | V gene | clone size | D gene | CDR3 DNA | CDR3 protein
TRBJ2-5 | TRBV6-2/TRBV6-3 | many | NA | TGTGCCAGCAGCCCCGGGACACCACCAGAGACCCAGTACTTC | CASSPGTPPETQYF
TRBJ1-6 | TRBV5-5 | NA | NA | TGTGCCAGCAGAATGGGGAATTCACCCCTCCACTTT | CASRMGNSPLHF
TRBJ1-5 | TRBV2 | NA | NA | TGTGCCAGCGAGGACAGTCTAAATCAGCCCCAGCATTTT | CASEDSLNQPQHF
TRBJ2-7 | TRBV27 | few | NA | TGTGCCAGCAGTTCGACCCCGTCCTACGAGCAGTACTTC | CASSSTPSYEQYF
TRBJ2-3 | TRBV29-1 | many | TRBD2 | TGCAGCGTTCGTTGGGCGGGGGAGGATACGCAGTATTTT | CSVRWAGEDTQYF
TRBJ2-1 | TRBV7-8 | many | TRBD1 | TGTGCCAGCAGCCTCCCAAGGCGGGACAGGGGCAATGAGCAGTTCTTC | CASSLPRRDRGNEQFF
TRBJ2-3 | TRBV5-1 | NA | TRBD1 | TGCGCCAGCAGCTTGGGGACAGGGCGTTTCCCTGATACGCAGTATTTT | CASSLGTGRFPDTQYF
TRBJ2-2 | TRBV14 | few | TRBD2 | TGTGCCAGCAGCCAAGAGACCCCGACTAGCTTTTATCAGGTCGGGGAGCTGTTTTTT | CASSQETPTSFYQVGELFF
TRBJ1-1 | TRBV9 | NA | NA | TGTGCCAGCGGGACGAGCCGAGACACTGAAGCTTTCTTT | CASGTSRDTEAFF
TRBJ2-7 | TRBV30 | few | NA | TGTGCCTGGAGTGTCCAAGGGAAGGGCGAGCAGTACTTC | CAWSVQGKGEQYF
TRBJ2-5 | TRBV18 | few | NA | TGTGCCAGCTCACCGACCGGACGTCAAGAGACCCAGTACTTC | CASSPTGRQETQYF
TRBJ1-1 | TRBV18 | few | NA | TGTGCCAGCTCACCAAACCCCGGGAGCACTGAAGCTTTCTTT | CASSPNPGSTEAFF
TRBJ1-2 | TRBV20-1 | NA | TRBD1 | TGCAGTGCTTCGGACAGGGGGAACTATGGCTACACCTTC | CSASDRGNYGYTF
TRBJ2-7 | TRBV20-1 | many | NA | TGCAGTGCTAGAGATCAACCGGATTACGAGCAGTACTTC | CSARDQPDYEQYF
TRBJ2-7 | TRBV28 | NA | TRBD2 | TGTGCCAGCAGTTTCCTAGCGGGAGGGCCCTTCTCCGAGCAGTACTTC | CASSFLAGGPFSEQYF
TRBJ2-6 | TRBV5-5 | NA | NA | TGTGCCAGCAGCTTGGGACTCACTGGGGCCAACGTCCTGACTTTC | CASSLGLTGANVLTF
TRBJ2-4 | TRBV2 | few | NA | TGTGCCAGTGGACACCGCGGGGCCAAAAACATTCAGTACTTC | CASGHRGAKNIQYF
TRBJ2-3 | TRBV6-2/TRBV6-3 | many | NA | TGTGCCAGCAGTTACTCCCGGACGCGGGATACGCAGTATTTT | CASSYSRTRDTQYF
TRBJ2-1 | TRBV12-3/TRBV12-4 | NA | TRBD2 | TGTGCCAGCAACATAGCGGGAATGGTCAATGAGCAGTTCTTC | CASNIAGMVNEQFF
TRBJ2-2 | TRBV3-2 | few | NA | TGTGCCAGCAGCCAAGCGGGGACTAGCGGCACCGGGGAGCTGTTTTTT | CASSQAGTSGTGELFF
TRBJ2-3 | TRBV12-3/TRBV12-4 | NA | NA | TGTGCCAGCAGCTTGGCGACTAGCACAGATACGCAGTATTTT | CASSLATSTDTQYF
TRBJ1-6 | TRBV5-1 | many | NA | TGCGCCAGCAGCTTGGGATACAATTCACCCCTCCACTTT | CASSLGYNSPLHF
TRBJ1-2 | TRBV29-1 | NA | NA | TGCAGCGTATTACAGGGCAGGAGCTATGGCTACACCTTC | CSVLQGRSYGYTF
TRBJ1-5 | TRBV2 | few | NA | TGTGCCAGCAGCCGATTGGGGCGGGGTAGCAATCAGCCCCAGCATTTT | CASSRLGRGSNQPQHF
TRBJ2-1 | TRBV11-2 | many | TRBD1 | TGTGCCAGCAGCAAGGACAGGTTTGGGGATGAGCAGTTCTTC | CASSKDRFGDEQFF
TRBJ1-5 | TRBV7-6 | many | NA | TGTGCCAGCAGCGTAGGACCAACAATACAGGGCAATCAGCCCCAGCATTTT | CASSVGPTIQGNQPQHF
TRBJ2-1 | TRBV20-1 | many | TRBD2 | TGCAGTGCTAGACTCCGACTAGCCCGCTCCTACAATGAGCAGTTCTTC | CSARLRLARSYNEQFF
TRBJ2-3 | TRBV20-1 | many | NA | TGCAGTGCGGACACAACTAGAACCTTCACAGATACGCAGTATTTT | CSADTTRTFTDTQYF
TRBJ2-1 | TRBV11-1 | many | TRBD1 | TGTGCCAGCAGCCCGGGACAGGGGATATACAATGAGCAGTTCTTC | CASSPGQGIYNEQFF
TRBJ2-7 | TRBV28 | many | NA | TGTGCCAGCGCCGGGACGATGAACGAGCAGTACTTC | CASAGTMNEQYF
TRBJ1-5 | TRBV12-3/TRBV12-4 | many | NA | TGTGCCAGCAGTTTCCATGGCAATAGCAATCAGCCCCAGCATTTT | CASSFHGNSNQPQHF
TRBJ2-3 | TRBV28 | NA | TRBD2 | TGTGCCAGCACTCTAGCGGGAGAAGATACGCAGTATTTT | CASTLAGEDTQYF
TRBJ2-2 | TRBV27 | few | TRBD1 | TGTGCCAGCAGCGCGGACAGGGTTTTGAGCGGGGAGCTGTTTTTT | CASSADRVLSGELFF
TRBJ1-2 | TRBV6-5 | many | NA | TGTGCCAGCAACCCAGCGGGGGGCACCTATGGCTACACCTTC | CASNPAGGTYGYTF
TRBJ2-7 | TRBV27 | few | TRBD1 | TGTGCCTCGGGGGACAGGCTTATCTACGAGCAGTACTTC | CASGDRLIYEQYF
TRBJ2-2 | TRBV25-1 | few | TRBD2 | TGTGCCAGCAGTGAAGCCCAGCGGGAGGGCCTCTCGAACACCGGGGAGCTGTTTTTT | CASSEAQREGLSNTGELFF
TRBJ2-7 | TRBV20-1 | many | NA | TGCAGTGCTAGAGATGAACAGATTCCCTCCTACGAGCAGTACTTC | CSARDEQIPSYEQYF
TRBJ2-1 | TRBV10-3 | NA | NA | TGTGCCTCGGGAGTGTACAATGAGCAGTTCTTC | CASGVYNEQFF
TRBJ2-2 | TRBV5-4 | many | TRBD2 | TGTGCCAGCAGTCCAAGCGGGAGTAGGTCCGGGGAGCTGTTTTTT | CASSPSGSRSGELFF
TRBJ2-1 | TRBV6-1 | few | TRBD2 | TGTGCCAGCTTGCGGACTAGTCAATACAATGAGCAGTTCTTC | CASLRTSQYNEQFF
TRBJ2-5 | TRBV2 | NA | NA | TGTGCCAGCAAGTCGGGGGAGACCCAGTACTTC | CASKSGETQYF
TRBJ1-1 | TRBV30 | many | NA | TGTGCCTGGAGTGTTATCTCAAATACTGAAGCTTTCTTT | CAWSVISNTEAFF
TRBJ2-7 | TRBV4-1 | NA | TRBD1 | TGCGCCAGCAGCCAAGAGGGGACAGGGTGGTCCGAGCAGTACTTC | CASSQEGTGWSEQYF
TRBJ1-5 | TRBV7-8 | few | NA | TGTGCCAGCAGCTTAGGCGGCAGGGGAGGTCAGCCCCAGCATTTT | CASSLGGRGGQPQHF
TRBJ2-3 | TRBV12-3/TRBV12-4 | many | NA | TGTGCCAGCCGCCTCACAGATACGCAGTATTTT | CASRLTDTQYF
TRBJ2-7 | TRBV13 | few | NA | TGTGCCAGCAGCCCCCGGACGGGAAAATCTTACGAGCAGTACTTC | CASSPRTGKSYEQYF
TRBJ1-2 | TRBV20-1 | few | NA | TGCAGTGCTGCCCGCGGGGGGTACACCTTC | CSAARGGYTF
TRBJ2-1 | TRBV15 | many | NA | TGTGCCACCAGCAGAGTGGCCGAGGCCCTCCAGTTCTTC | CATSRVAEALQFF
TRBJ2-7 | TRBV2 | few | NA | TGTGCCAGCAGTGATGGGGCGGTCAATGAGGGGGTGCAGTACTTC | CASSDGAVNEGVQYF
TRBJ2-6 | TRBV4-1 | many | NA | TGCGCCAGCCGTGCCCCACAGGCAAGACCTGGGGCCAACGTCCTGACTTTC | CASRAPQARPGANVLTF
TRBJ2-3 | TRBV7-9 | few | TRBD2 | TGTGCCAGCAGCTCAGCTAGCGGGAGGCTCACAGATACGCAGTATTTT | CASSSASGRLTDTQYF
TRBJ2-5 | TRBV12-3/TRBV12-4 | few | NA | TGTGCCAGCAGTTTAAGCAGTCACGAAGAGACCCAGTACTTC | CASSLSSHEETQYF
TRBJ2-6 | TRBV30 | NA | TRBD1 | TGTGCCGGACGGTTCCGGGACAGTGTCTCTGGGGCCAACGTCCTGACTTTC | CAGRFRDSVSGANVLTF
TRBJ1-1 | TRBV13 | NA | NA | TGTGCCAGCAGCCGCCCTTTCGTTGGGAACACTGAAGCTTTCTTT | CASSRPFVGNTEAFF
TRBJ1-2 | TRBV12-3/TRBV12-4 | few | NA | TGTGCCAGCAGTTTTACCCCGGGAGGCTATGGCTACACCTTC | CASSFTPGGYGYTF
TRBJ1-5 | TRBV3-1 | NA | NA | TGTGCCAGCAGCCAAGACGCAGGGGTCAATCAGCCCCAGCATTTT | CASSQDAGVNQPQHF